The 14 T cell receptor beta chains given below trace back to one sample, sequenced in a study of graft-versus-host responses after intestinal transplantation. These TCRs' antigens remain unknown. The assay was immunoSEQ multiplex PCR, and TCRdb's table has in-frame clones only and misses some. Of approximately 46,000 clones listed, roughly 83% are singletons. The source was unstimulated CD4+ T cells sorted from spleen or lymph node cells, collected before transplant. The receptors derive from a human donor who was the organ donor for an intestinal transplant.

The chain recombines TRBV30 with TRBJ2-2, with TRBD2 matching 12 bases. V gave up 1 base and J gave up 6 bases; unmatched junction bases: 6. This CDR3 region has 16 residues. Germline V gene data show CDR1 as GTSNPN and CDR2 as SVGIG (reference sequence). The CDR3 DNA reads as TGTGCCTGGAGTGGGGGGGCTAGCGGGAGGGCCGGGGAGCTGTTTTTT. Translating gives CAWSGGASGRAGELFF.

CDR3 sequence reads: CASSHKNTGELFF. CDR3 nucleotide sequence: TGTGCCAGCAGCCATAAGAACACCGGGGAGCTGTTTTTT. This chain links TRBV7-6 with TRBJ2-2; D is uncertain. Germline V CDR1 and CDR2: SGHVS, FNYEAQ. Trimming shortened V by 5 bases and J by 1 base, and 5 bases separated the two germline ends. This CDR3 has 13 residues.

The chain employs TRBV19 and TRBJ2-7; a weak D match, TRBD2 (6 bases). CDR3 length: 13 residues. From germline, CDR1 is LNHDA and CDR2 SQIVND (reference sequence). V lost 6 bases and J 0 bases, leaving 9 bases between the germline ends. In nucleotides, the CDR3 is TGTGCCAGTAGAGCGGGCGCCTCCTACGAGCAGTACTTC. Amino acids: CASRAGASYEQYF.

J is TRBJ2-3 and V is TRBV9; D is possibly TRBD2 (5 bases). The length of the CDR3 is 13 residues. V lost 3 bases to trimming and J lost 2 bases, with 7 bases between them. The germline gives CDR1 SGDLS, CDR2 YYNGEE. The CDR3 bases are TGTGCCAGCAGCGAGACTACCACAGATACGCAGTATTTT. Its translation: CASSETTTDTQYF.

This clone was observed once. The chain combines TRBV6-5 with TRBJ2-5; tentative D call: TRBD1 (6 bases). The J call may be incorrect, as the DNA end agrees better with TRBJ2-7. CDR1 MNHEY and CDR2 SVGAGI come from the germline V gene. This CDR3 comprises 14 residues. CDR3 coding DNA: TGTGCCAGCAGTTACTCAGGGGGTTCCTACGAGCAGTACTTC. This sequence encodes CASSYSGGSYEQYF.

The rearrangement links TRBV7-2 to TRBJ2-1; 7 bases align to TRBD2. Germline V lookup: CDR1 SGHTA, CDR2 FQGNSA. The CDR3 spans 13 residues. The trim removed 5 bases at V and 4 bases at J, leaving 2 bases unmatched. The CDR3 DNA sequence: TGTGCCAGCAGCCCAGCGGGGTACAATGAGCAGTTCTTC. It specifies CASSPAGYNEQFF.

The CDR3 loop is CASSYASGNNEQFF. For the CDR3, the DNA is TGTGCCAGCAGCTATGCTAGCGGGAACAATGAGCAGTTCTTC. This chain links TRBV7-9 with TRBJ2-1, with TRBD2 matching 9 bases. J lost 5 bases, V lost 4 bases, and 3 bases had no gene match. Germline loops: CDR1 SEHNR, CDR2 FQNEAQ (reference sequence). The CDR3 totals 14 residues.

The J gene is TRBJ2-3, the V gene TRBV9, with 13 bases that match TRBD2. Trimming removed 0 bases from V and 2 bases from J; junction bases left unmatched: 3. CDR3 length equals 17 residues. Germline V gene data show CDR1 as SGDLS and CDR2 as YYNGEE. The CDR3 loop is CASSVVGLAGATDTQYF. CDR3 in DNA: TGTGCCAGCAGCGTAGTAGGACTAGCGGGAGCCACAGATACGCAGTATTTT.

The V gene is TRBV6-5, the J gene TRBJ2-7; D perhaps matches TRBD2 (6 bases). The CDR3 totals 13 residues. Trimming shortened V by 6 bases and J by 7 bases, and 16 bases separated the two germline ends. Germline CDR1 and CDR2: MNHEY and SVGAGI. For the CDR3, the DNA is TGTGCCAGCAGACCGACGGGGACTGAAGAGCAGTACTTC. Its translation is CASRPTGTEEQYF.

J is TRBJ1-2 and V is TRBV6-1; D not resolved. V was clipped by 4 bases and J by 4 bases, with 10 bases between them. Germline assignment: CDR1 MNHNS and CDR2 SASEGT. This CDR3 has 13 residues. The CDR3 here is CASSGPGSYGYTF. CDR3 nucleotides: TGTGCCAGCAGTGGTCCGGGGAGCTATGGCTACACCTTC.

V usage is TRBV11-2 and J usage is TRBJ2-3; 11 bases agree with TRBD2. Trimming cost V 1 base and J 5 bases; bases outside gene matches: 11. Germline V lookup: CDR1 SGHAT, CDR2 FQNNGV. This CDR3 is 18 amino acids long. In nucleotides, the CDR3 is TGTGCCAGCAGCTTAGTCCGAAGGGCTAGCGGGAGGCAAGATACGCAGTATTTT. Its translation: CASSLVRRASGRQDTQYF.

The chain's CDR3 is CAWSVRGSGGYGYTF. The CDR3 coding sequence is TGTGCCTGGAGTGTACGTGGGTCCGGAGGCTATGGCTACACCTTC. This chain links TRBV30 with TRBJ1-2; D gene uncertain. Germline loops: CDR1 GTSNPN, CDR2 SVGIG (reference sequence). This CDR3 is built from 15 residues. Trimming took 0 bases from V and 4 from J, leaving 15 bases between them.

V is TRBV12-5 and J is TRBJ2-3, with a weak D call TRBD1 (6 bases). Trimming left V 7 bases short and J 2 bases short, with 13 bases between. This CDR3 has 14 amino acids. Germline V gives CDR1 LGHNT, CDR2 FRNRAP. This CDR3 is CASASVGATDTQYF. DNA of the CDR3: TGTGCTAGTGCCTCGGTGGGGGCCACAGATACGCAGTATTTT.

The CDR3, as DNA: TGCGCCAGCAGCTTGGACACAGATACGCAGTATTTT. Translating it yields CASSLDTDTQYF. V and J are TRBV5-1 and TRBJ2-3; D gene uncertain. CDR3 length equals 12 residues. CDR1 is SGHRS, CDR2 YFSETQ, per germline. V was pared by 0 bases and J by 2 bases, with 1 base between. Filled out from reference TRBV5-1 and TRBJ2-3, the complete variable domain reads KAGVTQTPRYLIKTRGQQVTLSCSPISGHRSVSWYQQTPGQGLQFLFEYFSETQRNKGNFPGRFSGRQFSNSRSEMNVSTLELGDSALYLCASSLDTDTQYFGPGTRLTVL.